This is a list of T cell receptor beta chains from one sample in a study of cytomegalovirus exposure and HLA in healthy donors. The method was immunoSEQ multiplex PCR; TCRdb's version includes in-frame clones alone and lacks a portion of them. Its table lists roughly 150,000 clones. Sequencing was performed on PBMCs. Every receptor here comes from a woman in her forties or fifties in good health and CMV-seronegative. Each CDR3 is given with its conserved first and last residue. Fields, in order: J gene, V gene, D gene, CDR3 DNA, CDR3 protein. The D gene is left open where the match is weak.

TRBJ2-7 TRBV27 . TGTGCCAGCAGTTTATCTTCCGGGAACTCCTACGAGCAGTACTTC CASSLSSGNSYEQYF
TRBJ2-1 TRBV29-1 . TGCAGCGTTGAAGATCCCAGGGTGGCCAATGAGCAGTTCTTC CSVEDPRVANEQFF
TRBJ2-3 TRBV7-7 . TGTGCTAGCAGCGGAACTAGTTTTACAGATACGCAGTATTTT CASSGTSFTDTQYF
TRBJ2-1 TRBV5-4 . TGTGCCAGCAGTCCAACTGAGGGTTTGGCAAATGAGCAGTTCTTC CASSPTEGLANEQFF
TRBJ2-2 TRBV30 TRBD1 TGTGCCTGGAGTGGACCTCTACCCGGGACAGATGCGAACACCGGGGAGCTGTTTTTT CAWSGPLPGTDANTGELFF
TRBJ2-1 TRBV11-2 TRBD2 TGTGCCAGCAGCGAACTAGCGGGGGGGCCCGGTGAGCAGTTCTTC CASSELAGGPGEQFF
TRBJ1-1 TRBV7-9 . TGTGCCAGCAGCTTAAGGGCAGGTTGGGGCGAAGCTTTCTTT CASSLRAGWGEAFF
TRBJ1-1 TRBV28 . TGTGCCAGCAGTTTAGTGAGCGGGAACACTGAAGCTTTCTTT CASSLVSGNTEAFF
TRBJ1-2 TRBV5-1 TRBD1 TGCGCCAGCAGCTTACAGACAGGGGGATCGCATGGCTACACCTTC CASSLQTGGSHGYTF
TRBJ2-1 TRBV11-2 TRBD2 TGTGCCAGCAGCCTAACCCAAGCGGGGGCCCTTCGGAATGAGCAGTTCTTC CASSLTQAGALRNEQFF
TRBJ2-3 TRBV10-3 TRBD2 TGTGCCATCAGTGGAAGCGGGGGAGGCACAGATACGCAGTATTTT CAISGSGGGTDTQYF
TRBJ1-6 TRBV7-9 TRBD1 TGTGCCAGCAGCTCCCTGGGTGCCCGGGACAGGCGCCTAGTTTCACCCCTCCACTTT CASSSLGARDRRLVSPLHF
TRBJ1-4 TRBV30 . TGTGCCTGGAGGACAGCTAATGAAAAACTGTTTTTT CAWRTANEKLFF
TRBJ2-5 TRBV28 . TGTGCCAGCAGCCCATCGACAGGGGAGGGGAAGTACTTC CASSPSTGEGKYF
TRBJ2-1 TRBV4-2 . TGTGCCAGCAGCCAAGGTGGCAACTACAATGAGCAGTTCTTC CASSQGGNYNEQFF
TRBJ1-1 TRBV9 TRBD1 TGTGCCAGCAGCGTACCTACAGGGGGGGCTTTCTTT CASSVPTGGAFF
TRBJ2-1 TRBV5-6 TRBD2 TGTGCCAGCAGCAAACTAGCGGGAGGGCCGGATTCCCTGGATGAGCAGTTCTTC CASSKLAGGPDSLDEQFF
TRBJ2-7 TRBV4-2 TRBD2 TGTGCCCCCAGCCAAAGGGCAGGAGAGCGGGGGCTCACCTACGAGCAGTACTTC CAPSQRAGERGLTYEQYF
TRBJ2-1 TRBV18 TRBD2 TGTGCCAGCTCACCACCGGGCGGGGGACCCGACAATGAGCAGTTCTTC CASSPPGGGPDNEQFF
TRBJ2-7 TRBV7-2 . TGTGCCAGCAGCTTGACAACAGGGATATCCTACGAGCAGTACTTC CASSLTTGISYEQYF
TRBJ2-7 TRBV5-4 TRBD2 TGTGCCAGCAGCTTGGAGGTGGGGTCGGCCCAGCGGGGGAAATACGAGCAGTACTTC CASSLEVGSAQRGKYEQYF
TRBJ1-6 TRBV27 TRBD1 TGTGCCAGCAGTCGAGGGACAGGGGCGATTTTAAATTCACCCCTCCACTTT CASSRGTGAILNSPLHF
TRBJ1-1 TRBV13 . TGTGCCAGCAGCCCCGGGGTCACTGAAGCTTTCTTT CASSPGVTEAFF
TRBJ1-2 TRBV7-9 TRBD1 TGTGCCATCCCGTCCGGGACAGGGGACGGCTATGGCTACACCTTC CAIPSGTGDGYGYTF
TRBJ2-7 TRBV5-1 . TGCGCCAGCAGCTTGGCTTCTTCGGGACACCTCTCCTACGAGCAGTACTTC CASSLASSGHLSYEQYF
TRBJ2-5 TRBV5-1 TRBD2 TGCGCCAGCAGCTTGGACGGGAGGGCAGGTGAGACCCAGTACTTC CASSLDGRAGETQYF
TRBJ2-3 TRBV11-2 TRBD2 TGTGCCAGCAGCTTAGCGCTAGCGGGAGGGCTAGATACGCAGTATTTT CASSLALAGGLDTQYF
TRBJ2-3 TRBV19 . TGTGCCAGTTCCCCCCTGGCCCAACTAAGCACAGATACGCAGTATTTT CASSPLAQLSTDTQYF
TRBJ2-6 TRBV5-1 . TGCGCCAGCAGCTCGGGAGTGACTGGGGCCAACGTCCTGACTTTC CASSSGVTGANVLTF
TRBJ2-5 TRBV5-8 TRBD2 TGTGCCAGCAGCCCCTACCGACTAGCGGAGGAGACCCAGTACTTC CASSPYRLAEETQYF
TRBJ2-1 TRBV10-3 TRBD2 TGTGCCACGATCCGGGGACTAGCGGGGGTCTACTACAATGAGCAGTTCTTC CATIRGLAGVYYNEQFF
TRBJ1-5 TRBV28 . TGTGCCAGCAGTATGGTGGGGGCCGTGGGCAATCAGCCCCAGCATTTT CASSMVGAVGNQPQHF
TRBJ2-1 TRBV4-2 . TGTGCCAGCAGCCAAGAGAGGGGAGGGGGCTCCTACAATGAGCAGTTCTTC CASSQERGGGSYNEQFF
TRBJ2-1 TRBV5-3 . TGTGCCAGAAGCGGCCGAGGGTTCTTC CARSGRGFF
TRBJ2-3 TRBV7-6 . TGTGCCAGCAGCCCGCAACAAAGCACAGATACGCAGTATTTT CASSPQQSTDTQYF
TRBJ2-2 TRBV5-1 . TGCGCCAGCAGCTTGGCCGCGTCCGGGGAGCTGTTTTTT CASSLAASGELFF